This TCR beta chain derives from a study of radiotherapy plus CTLA-4 blockade in lung cancer. Study results and caveats: In blood, tumor-derived TCR clones expanded after radiotherapy plus ipilimumab.

Patients in the study, people with chemo-refractory metastatic non-small-cell lung cancer, received focal radiation plus ipilimumab CTLA-4 blockade. Clones were sequenced by immunoSEQ multiplex PCR, and TCRdb holds only the in-frame ones, with some missing. The sample includes 40,000 to 60,000 clones, around 83% of them seen just once. In germline, CDR1 is SGHVS, CDR2 FQNEAQ. Trimming took 3 bases from V and 5 from J; bases not matched to a gene: 9. CDR3 length: 16 residues. About this clone itself: Its matching antigen is unknown.

The receptor was isolated from a human donor with non-small cell lung cancer who had stable disease on radiotherapy plus ipilimumab. The sample in question was peripheral blood, obtained from a patient treated with radiotherapy plus ipilimumab. The chain uses TRBV7-8 and TRBJ2-3; TRBD1 aligns across 9 bases. The CDR3, as DNA: TGTGCCAGCAGCTTCCTCCGGGACAGGGCGGGAGATACGCAGTATTTT. Translating it yields CASSFLRDRAGDTQYF.